This T cell receptor beta chain was identified during a study of shared clonotypes between healthy human individuals. Study overall: Two women and a few men aged 18 to 49 made up the donors. Findings and caveats of the study: Estimated clonotype richness was generally higher in naive than memory subsets.

Nashville, Tennessee was home to all donors, who were Caucasian adults. In regard to this clone: The antigen remains undetermined.

TCRdb's copy holds only in-frame clones and misses some; the assay was immunoSEQ multiplex PCR. The data contain roughly 520,000 clones, around 96% of them seen just once; the ten biggest clones take up about 0.059%. The CDR3 contains 13 residues. Germline CDR1 reads MGHDK; CDR2 reads SYGVNS. Trimming took 4 bases from V and 6 from J; bases not matched to a gene: 2. This rearrangement joins TRBV25-1 to TRBJ2-7, with 11 nucleotides matching TRBD1. The source is a woman in her twenties or thirties in good health. The sequenced sample consisted of naive CD4+ T cells sorted from blood. Subset reported: CD45RA+ positively selected. The CDR3: CASSAGQGVEQYF. DNA for the CDR3: TGTGCCAGCAGTGCGGGACAGGGGGTCGAGCAGTACTTC.